The 6 T cell receptor beta chains listed next were all sequenced from one sample in a study of tumor-infiltrating lymphocytes in primary liver carcinoma. They got blood RNA out of unsorted whole blood and also pulled out germline DNA. A primer in the constant region served to generate TCR beta cDNA from roughly 450 ng of total RNA. TCR beta libraries came from three nested multiplex PCR rounds using slightly modified ARM-PCR. Both of the initial two PCR rounds ran for roughly 11 cycles and employed TRBV1-TRBV30 forward primers alongside a C-beta reverse primer. TCRdb called the multiplex PCR reads again in MiXCR, with one record for every CDR3 protein. This sample yields about 310,000 distinct CDR3 sequences, of which approximately 58% are seen a single time; 15% to 20% belongs to the top ten. Sequencing was carried out using peripheral blood. These receptors all stem from a woman in her 30s with primary liver carcinoma and hepatitis B virus infection.

As concerns this clonotype: This may be a read error, as it is one base from a much larger clone. The V and J genes are TRBV28 and TRBJ2-5; no clear D. The CDR3 spans 16 residues. Germline CDR1 and CDR2: MDHEN and SYDVKM. The CDR3 is CASSFGRKAFQEIQYF. CDR3 nucleotides: TGTGCCAGCAGCTTCGGCCGGAAGGCCTTCCAAGAGATCCAGTACTTC.

Points on this clonotype: This may come from a read error, since a much larger clone is one base off. The chain combines TRBV29-1 with TRBJ1-1; no clear D. V gave up 3 bases and J gave up 0 bases, with 8 bases separating them. Germline assignment: CDR1 SQVTM and CDR2 ANQGSEA. This CDR3 contains 13 residues. The DNA for the CDR3 is TGCAGCGTTGAGAGGAGAGTGAACACTGAAGCTTTCTTT. The encoded protein is CSVERRVNTEAFF.

J is TRBJ2-2 and V is TRBV12-3 or TRBV12-4, with D tentatively TRBD1 or TRBD2 (5 bases each). V lost 10 bases and J lost 6, with 21 bases in between. The CDR3 contains 15 residues. DNA for the CDR3: TGTGCCAACATCGGTCGGGGACGGGTCTCCGGGGAGCTGTTTTTT. It specifies CANIGRGRVSGELFF.

This clonotype was seen many times. The rearrangement uses TRBV29-1 and TRBJ2-7, with D possibly matching TRBD1 (5 bases). Germline CDR1 SQVTM, CDR2 ANQGSEA. V lost 3 bases, J lost 7 bases, and 19 bases lay in between. This CDR3 has 14 residues. In nucleotides, the CDR3 is TGCAGCGTTGATTTCCGGCAGGGTGGTTGGGAGCAGTACTTC. Its translation: CSVDFRQGGWEQYF.

This clonotype was seen many times. J is TRBJ2-3 and V is TRBV29-1, with TRBD2 matching 11 bases. Trimming took 5 bases from V and 2 from J; bases not matched to a gene: 6. CDR3 length: 15 amino acids. Per germline, CDR1 SQVTM and CDR2 ANQGSEA. This chain's CDR3 is CSVLLAGAATDTQYF. CDR3 coding DNA: TGCAGCGTTTTACTAGCGGGAGCCGCCACAGATACGCAGTATTTT.

With respect to this clonotype: At one end the junction does not follow the germline gene, possibly because of a read error. In DNA, the CDR3 is TGCAGCGCCGGGATCGATAGCGATCAGCCTCAGCATTTT. The encoded protein is CSAGIDSDQPQHF. This chain connects TRBV29-1 to TRBJ1-5; D unresolved. Looked up from germline, CDR1 is SQVTM and CDR2 is ANQGSEA. This CDR3 has 13 residues.